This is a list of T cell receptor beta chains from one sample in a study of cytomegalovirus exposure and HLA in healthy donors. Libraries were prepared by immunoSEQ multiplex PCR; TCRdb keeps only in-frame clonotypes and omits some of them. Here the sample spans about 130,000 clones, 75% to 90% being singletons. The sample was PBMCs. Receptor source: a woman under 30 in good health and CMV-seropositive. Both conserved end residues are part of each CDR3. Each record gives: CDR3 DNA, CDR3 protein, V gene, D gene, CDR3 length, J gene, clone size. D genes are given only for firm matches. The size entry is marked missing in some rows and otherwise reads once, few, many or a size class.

CDR3nt: TGTGCCAGCAGCGGTGGGGACAGGGTGAAGAACACTGAAGCTTTCTTT
CDR3aa: CASSGGDRVKNTEAFF
v_gene: TRBV9
d_gene: TRBD1
len: 16
j_gene: TRBJ1-1
abundance: NA

CDR3nt: TGTGCCAGCAGCTTGCGGGAGGGACTAGTAGAGACCCAGTACTTC
CDR3aa: CASSLREGLVETQYF
v_gene: TRBV5-4
d_gene: TRBD2
len: 15
j_gene: TRBJ2-5
abundance: NA

CDR3nt: TGTGCCAGCAGTGCGTACGAGCAGTACTTC
CDR3aa: CASSAYEQYF
v_gene: TRBV6-1
d_gene: NA
len: 10
j_gene: TRBJ2-7
abundance: NA

CDR3nt: TGTGCCAGCAGTTTTGCGTCTAGCGGGGGGAGCTCCTACGAGCAGTACTTC
CDR3aa: CASSFASSGGSSYEQYF
v_gene: TRBV5-4
d_gene: TRBD2
len: 17
j_gene: TRBJ2-7
abundance: once

CDR3nt: TGTGCCAGCAGTTACAGGGTAACTAATGAAAAACTGTTTTTT
CDR3aa: CASSYRVTNEKLFF
v_gene: TRBV28
d_gene: NA
len: 14
j_gene: TRBJ1-4
abundance: NA

CDR3nt: TGTGCCAGTAGTGAACGGACCCGGGGGGGCTACACCTTC
CDR3aa: CASSERTRGGYTF
v_gene: TRBV19
d_gene: NA
len: 13
j_gene: TRBJ1-2
abundance: NA

CDR3nt: TGTGCCAGCAGCTCGGACAGGGGCTATGGCTACACCTTC
CDR3aa: CASSSDRGYGYTF
v_gene: TRBV7-2
d_gene: TRBD1
len: 13
j_gene: TRBJ1-2
abundance: NA

CDR3nt: TGTGCCAGCAGCCGGGGAACGGCTAACTATGGCTACACCTTC
CDR3aa: CASSRGTANYGYTF
v_gene: TRBV7-2
d_gene: NA
len: 14
j_gene: TRBJ1-2
abundance: NA

CDR3nt: TGCGCCAGCAGTGGCGGGGGACTTACCAATGAGCAGTTCTTC
CDR3aa: CASSGGGLTNEQFF
v_gene: TRBV10-1
d_gene: TRBD2
len: 14
j_gene: TRBJ2-1
abundance: NA

CDR3nt: TGTGCCAGCAGCTTAGGACAGGGGGCAGGGGAGACCCAGTACTTC
CDR3aa: CASSLGQGAGETQYF
v_gene: TRBV7-2
d_gene: TRBD1
len: 15
j_gene: TRBJ2-5
abundance: once

CDR3nt: TGTGCCTGGAGTGGTGGTTTCAGGGGGGTCACTGAAGCTTTCTTT
CDR3aa: CAWSGGFRGVTEAFF
v_gene: TRBV30
d_gene: TRBD1
len: 15
j_gene: TRBJ1-1
abundance: NA

CDR3nt: TGTGCCAGCAGCCTAGGACAGGTCTCTGGAAACACCATATATTTT
CDR3aa: CASSLGQVSGNTIYF
v_gene: TRBV7-8
d_gene: TRBD1
len: 15
j_gene: TRBJ1-3
abundance: NA

CDR3nt: TGCGCCAGCAGCCTCCGGGACTCCAACTACAATGAGCAGTTCTTC
CDR3aa: CASSLRDSNYNEQFF
v_gene: TRBV5-1
d_gene: NA
len: 15
j_gene: TRBJ2-1
abundance: NA

CDR3nt: TGTGCCTGGACAAAACCAGGAAACTATGGCTACACCTTC
CDR3aa: CAWTKPGNYGYTF
v_gene: TRBV30
d_gene: NA
len: 13
j_gene: TRBJ1-2
abundance: NA

CDR3nt: TGTGCCAGCAGCGTAGGACAGGGGGTCAATGAGCAGTTCTTC
CDR3aa: CASSVGQGVNEQFF
v_gene: TRBV7-3
d_gene: TRBD1
len: 14
j_gene: TRBJ2-1
abundance: NA

CDR3nt: TGTGCCATCAGTGACAGAAGCAATCAGCCCCAGCATTTT
CDR3aa: CAISDRSNQPQHF
v_gene: TRBV10-3
d_gene: NA
len: 13
j_gene: TRBJ1-5
abundance: NA

CDR3nt: TGTGCCAGCAGCTTGAAGCTAGCGGGGTACACAGATACGCAGTATTTT
CDR3aa: CASSLKLAGYTDTQYF
v_gene: TRBV7-9
d_gene: TRBD2
len: 16
j_gene: TRBJ2-3
abundance: NA

CDR3nt: TGTGCCAGCAGTCGGGGGAACTATGGCTACACCTTC
CDR3aa: CASSRGNYGYTF
v_gene: TRBV28
d_gene: NA
len: 12
j_gene: TRBJ1-2
abundance: NA

CDR3nt: TGCGCCAGCAGTGAGTCGTCACTAGCGCTAAGACCCCAAGAGACCCAGTACTTC
CDR3aa: CASSESSLALRPQETQYF
v_gene: TRBV10-1
d_gene: TRBD2
len: 18
j_gene: TRBJ2-5
abundance: once

CDR3nt: TGTGCCAGCAGTTTTTCGGCCTACAATGAGCAGTTCTTC
CDR3aa: CASSFSAYNEQFF
v_gene: TRBV27
d_gene: NA
len: 13
j_gene: TRBJ2-1
abundance: NA

CDR3nt: TGTGCCAGTAGTATTGGGCAGGCCTACGAGCAGTACTTC
CDR3aa: CASSIGQAYEQYF
v_gene: TRBV19
d_gene: NA
len: 13
j_gene: TRBJ2-7
abundance: NA

CDR3nt: TGTGCCAGCAGACCTAGCGGGAACACCGGGGAGCTGTTTTTT
CDR3aa: CASRPSGNTGELFF
v_gene: TRBV9
d_gene: TRBD2
len: 14
j_gene: TRBJ2-2
abundance: NA

CDR3nt: TGTGCCTGGAATAGCGGGGGGAGCTCCTACAATGAGCAGTTCTTC
CDR3aa: CAWNSGGSSYNEQFF
v_gene: TRBV30
d_gene: TRBD2
len: 15
j_gene: TRBJ2-1
abundance: NA